Presented here are 23 T cell receptor beta chains from one specimen sequenced in a study of identical twins. MiXCR was run by TCRdb on the 5' RACE reads, yielding one entry per CDR3 protein. The sample lists around 95,000 distinct CDR3 sequences; 4.5% to 6.5% were seen once. Sequencing was carried out using memory T cells sorted from blood. The source is a woman in her 50s in good health.

This clonotype came up a few times. V gene TRBV20-1 combines with J gene TRBJ2-1; 10 bases match TRBD2. Germline CDR1 reads DFQATT; CDR2 reads SNEGSKA (reference sequence). The CDR3 is 17 amino acids. The V and J ends lost 6 bases and 5 bases, in that order; junction bases with no gene match: 16. CDR3 DNA sequence: TGCAGTGCCCCGAATGGACTAGCGGTGCAAGTACACAATGAGCAGTTCTTC. Amino acids: CSAPNGLAVQVHNEQFF.

This clonotype was seen ten or more times. The CDR3 DNA is TGCGCCAGCAGCGCCGGACTTGACTCCTACAATGAGCAGTTCTTC. Translated: CASSAGLDSYNEQFF. V is TRBV5-1 and J is TRBJ2-1, with D perhaps matching TRBD2 (5 bases). Trimming took off 4 bases at V and 0 bases at J, with 11 bases between the two ends. Germline loops: CDR1 SGHRS, CDR2 YFSETQ. The CDR3 consists of 15 residues.

Ten or more counts support this clonotype. J is TRBJ2-5 and V is TRBV7-8; D remains ambiguous. V was pared by 5 bases and J by 4 bases, with 17 bases between. The germline V gene has CDR1 SGHVS and CDR2 FQNEAQ. The length of the CDR3 is 15 residues. CDR3: CASSHRRQAGETQYF. The CDR3 region has the DNA TGTGCCAGCAGCCACCGTCGGCAGGCTGGAGAGACCCAGTACTTC.

This clonotype was counted at least ten times. The chain combines TRBV7-9 with TRBJ2-6, with D possibly being TRBD2 (5 bases). The CDR3 runs to 18 residues. From germline, CDR1 is SEHNR and CDR2 FQNEAQ (reference sequence). The V gene lost 1 base and the J gene lost 0 bases, with 13 bases spanning the gap. In nucleotides, the CDR3 is TGTGCCAGCAGCTTAGACGGGGTTGGGATCTCTGGGGCCAACGTCCTGACTTTC. Encoded protein: CASSLDGVGISGANVLTF. The full variable domain, completed using reference TRBV7-9 and TRBJ2-6, is DTGVSQNPRHKITKRGQNVTFRCDPISEHNRLYWYRQTLGQGPEFLTYFQNEAQLEKSRLLSDRFSAERPKGSFSTLEIQRTEQGDSAMYLCASSLDGVGISGANVLTFGAGSRLTVL.

This clonotype has just a few counts. This chain uses TRBV9 with TRBJ2-3; 10 bases fit TRBD2. The CDR3 spans 16 residues. Germline CDR1 and CDR2: SGDLS and YYNGEE. The J segment lost 3 bases and the V segment lost 4 bases, leaving 8 bases of the junction unmatched. The CDR3 bases are TGTGCCAGCAGCTTAGCCGGGACTAGCGCAACAGATACGCAGTATTTT. Translating it yields CASSLAGTSATDTQYF.

This clonotype was observed many times. The chain has TRBV11-3 and TRBJ2-2, with TRBD2 matching 14 bases. Germline CDR1 is SGHNT and CDR2 is YENEEA. The CDR3 is 20 residues long. V lost 4 bases to trimming and J lost 0 bases; unmatched junction nucleotides: 10. The CDR3 bases are TGTGCCAGCAGCTCATTTAGGGGGACTAGCGGGAGAGCGAACACCGGGGAGCTGTTTTTT. This sequence encodes CASSSFRGTSGRANTGELFF.

V gene TRBV5-1 combines with J gene TRBJ2-6, with D hard to call. The V gene's germline CDR1 is SGHRS and CDR2 YFSETQ. V lost 2 bases and J lost 2, with 14 bases in between. The CDR3 is 17 amino acids. CDR3 amino acids: CASSFFTQVAGANVLTF. CDR3 nucleotide sequence: TGCGCCAGCAGCTTCTTCACGCAGGTGGCTGGGGCCAACGTCCTGACTTTC. The whole variable domain, filled in from reference TRBV5-1 and TRBJ2-6, reads KAGVTQTPRYLIKTRGQQVTLSCSPISGHRSVSWYQQTPGQGLQFLFEYFSETQRNKGNFPGRFSGRQFSNSRSEMNVSTLELGDSALYLCASSFFTQVAGANVLTFGAGSRLTVL.

This clonotype was counted ten times or more. The rearrangement uses TRBV28 and TRBJ1-2; no definite D call. Germline CDR1 and CDR2: MDHEN and SYDVKM. V was trimmed by 2 bases and J by 5 bases, leaving 3 bases between them. The CDR3 extends over 11 amino acids. The CDR3 is CASSLQYGYTF. CDR3 DNA: TGTGCCAGCAGTTTACAATATGGCTACACCTTC.

The rearrangement uses TRBV11-2 and TRBJ2-5; D is unresolved. The V end lost 4 bases, the J end lost 7 bases, and 10 bases lay between the germline ends. This CDR3 has 12 residues. Germline V gives CDR1 SGHAT, CDR2 FQNNGV. This CDR3 reads CASSSPHGTQYF. DNA for the CDR3: TGTGCCAGCAGCTCCCCCCACGGGACCCAGTACTTC. Full variable domain (rest looked up from reference TRBV11-2 and TRBJ2-5): EAGVAQSPRYKIIEKRQSVAFWCNPISGHATLYWYQQILGQGPKLLIQFQNNGVVDDSQLPKDRFSAERLKGVDSTLKIQPAKLEDSAVYLCASSSPHGTQYFGPGTRLLVL.

In this sample, this clonotype turned up many times. The chain is built from TRBV5-1 and TRBJ2-2; perhaps TRBD1 as D (6 bases). Trimming shortened V by 2 bases and J by 1 base, and 9 bases separated the two germline ends. Germline CDR1 and CDR2: SGHRS and YFSETQ. This CDR3 region has 15 residues. The CDR3 sequence: CASSFTGQNTGELFF. CDR3 nucleotide sequence: TGCGCCAGCAGCTTTACGGGACAGAACACCGGGGAGCTGTTTTTT.

At least ten counts were recorded for this clonotype. The V gene is TRBV29-1, the J gene TRBJ1-3, with D uncertain. CDR1 SQVTM and CDR2 ANQGSEA come from the germline V gene. The CDR3 extends over 14 amino acids. Trimming removed 5 bases from V and 0 bases from J, with 11 bases in between. CDR3 residues: CSVKSGTSGNTIYF. The CDR3 coding sequence is TGCAGCGTTAAAAGTGGAACCTCTGGAAACACCATATATTTT.

In its sample, this clonotype was seen many times. As DNA, the CDR3 is TGCAGTGCTAGAGTCCGGAGACAGGGGAATGAAAAACTGTTTTTT. Translating gives CSARVRRQGNEKLFF. The V and J genes are TRBV20-1 and TRBJ1-4, with 8 bases identical to TRBD1. This CDR3 comprises 15 residues. The ends lost 1 base at V and 5 bases at J; junction bases unmatched: 6. The germline V gene encodes CDR1 DFQATT and CDR2 SNEGSKA (reference sequence).

This clonotype was picked up many times. The chain recombines TRBV30 with TRBJ1-5; D is perhaps TRBD1 (6 bases). V was trimmed by 3 bases and J by 3 bases, leaving 9 bases between them. This CDR3 region has 13 residues. Germline assignment: CDR1 GTSNPN and CDR2 SVGIG (reference sequence). CDR3 sequence (DNA): TGTGCCTGGAGAGGGGGAGCCAATCAGCCCCAGCATTTT. It encodes CAWRGGANQPQHF.

There are many counts of this clonotype. V usage is TRBV5-6 and J usage is TRBJ2-3; D is unresolved. Trimming took 3 bases from V and 3 from J, leaving 5 bases between them. Germline V gene sequence: CDR1 SGHDT, CDR2 YYEEEE. CDR3 length: 12 residues. The CDR3 bases are TGTGCCAGCAGCTCTGATACAGATACGCAGTATTTT. Encoded protein: CASSSDTDTQYF. The full variable domain, with the rest looked up from reference TRBV5-6 and TRBJ2-3, is DAGVTQSPTHLIKTRGQQVTLRCSPKSGHDTVSWYQQALGQGPQFIFQYYEEEERQRGNFPDRFSGHQFPNYSSELNVNALLLGDSALYLCASSSDTDTQYFGPGTRLTVL.

Many counts were recorded for this clonotype. CDR3 nucleotide sequence: TGTGCCAGCGATTCAGGCGCGGGGGGGGAAAGAGAGCAGTTCTTC. This codes for CASDSGAGGEREQFF. This chain joins TRBV28 and TRBJ2-1, with 9 nucleotides matching TRBD2. The germline gives CDR1 MDHEN, CDR2 SYDVKM. The CDR3 totals 15 residues. With V trimmed by 8 bases and J by 10 bases, 15 bases remained unmatched. The full variable domain, in which reference TRBV28 and TRBJ2-1 provide the parts outside the CDR3, is DVKVTQSSRYLVKRTGEKVFLECVQDMDHENMFWYRQDPGLGLRLIYFSYDVKMKEKGDIPEGYSVSREKKERFSLILESASTNQTSMYLCASDSGAGGEREQFFGPGTRLTVL.

At least ten counts were recorded for this clonotype. The chain joins TRBV10-3 to TRBJ2-5; 7 bases map to TRBD2. The CDR3 loop spans 15 amino acids. V dropped 8 bases and J dropped 1; count of bases not matched to a gene: 10. Germline V gene data show CDR1 as ENHRY and CDR2 as SYGVKD. The CDR3 sequence is CAISNEGRAQETQYF. In nucleotides, the CDR3 is TGTGCCATCTCCAATGAGGGGAGGGCCCAAGAGACCCAGTACTTC.

This clonotype was seen many times. The V gene is TRBV11-2, the J gene TRBJ2-5; no clear D. V was clipped by 5 bases and J by 1 base, with 8 bases between them. Germline V gene data show CDR1 as SGHAT and CDR2 as FQNNGV. The CDR3 contains 13 residues. The CDR3 here is CASSPRAQETQYF. DNA of the CDR3: TGTGCCAGCAGCCCCCGCGCCCAAGAGACCCAGTACTTC.

This clonotype was detected ten times or more. The J gene is TRBJ2-2, the V gene TRBV20-1; D is undetermined. V was cut by 0 bases and J by 4 bases, with 9 bases left in between. CDR1 and CDR2 from the germline V gene are DFQATT and SNEGSKA (reference sequence). The CDR3 loop spans 14 amino acids. The DNA of the CDR3 is TGCAGTGCTAGAGATCTGGTCAGCACCGGGGAGCTGTTTTTT. This gives the protein CSARDLVSTGELFF.

This clonotype was counted at least ten times. This sequence joins TRBV4-1 and TRBJ1-5, with 8 positions matching TRBD1. CDR3 size: 15 residues. CDR1 is MGHRA, CDR2 YSYEKL, per germline. V lost 1 base and J lost 7; bases outside the gene matches: 6. CDR3 loop: CASSQARGPGQPQHF. The CDR3 coding sequence is TGCGCCAGCAGCCAAGCCAGGGGGCCAGGACAGCCCCAGCATTTT.

This clonotype is classed as medium-sized. The chain recombines TRBV28 with TRBJ2-3; 11 bases fit TRBD2. V lost 1 base, J lost 0 bases, and 9 bases stayed unmatched. The CDR3 extends over 19 amino acids. The germline V gene has CDR1 MDHEN and CDR2 SYDVKM. CDR3 protein: CASSLLLAGEVPSTDTQYF. The DNA for the CDR3 is TGTGCCAGCAGTTTATTACTAGCGGGAGAGGTCCCTAGCACAGATACGCAGTATTTT.

This clonotype has a count of ten or more. The CDR3 spells CASSLRAGVAYEQYF. The CDR3 region has the DNA TGTGCCAGCAGCTTAAGGGCGGGAGTGGCCTACGAGCAGTACTTC. V gene TRBV7-2 combines with J gene TRBJ2-7; 7 bases agree with TRBD2. The junction had 6 bases not matched to a gene; V was cut back by 2 bases and J by 2 bases. Germline CDR1 is SGHTA and CDR2 is FQGNSA. The CDR3 loop spans 15 amino acids.

This chain joins TRBV28 and TRBJ1-5; maybe TRBD1 (6 bases). Germline V gene lookup returns CDR1 MDHEN and CDR2 SYDVKM. The V gene lost 7 bases and the J gene lost 6 bases, with 19 bases spanning the gap. The CDR3 consists of 15 residues. This CDR3 reads CASTTVDRIPQPQHF. The DNA for the CDR3 is TGTGCCAGCACCACGGTCGACAGGATCCCTCAGCCCCAGCATTTT.

This clonotype was seen many times. This chain links TRBV6-1 with TRBJ1-1; a weak D match, TRBD1 (5 bases). The CDR3 has 16 amino acids. V was cut by 5 bases and J by 4 bases, with 20 bases left in between. Germline lookup yields CDR1 MNHNS and CDR2 SASEGT. This CDR3 is CASSLTAGKIATEAFF. The CDR3 region has the DNA TGTGCCAGCAGTTTAACCGCAGGGAAAATAGCCACTGAAGCTTTCTTT.